Sequencing of this T cell receptor (beta chain) was carried out in a study of CD8+CD57+ T cells in acquired aplastic anemia. Study background: CD4+ cell libraries from healthy donors averaged about 10 million reads.

Study conclusions and caveats: Patients and controls were not found to differ significantly in CD8+ Simpson's diversity. Approximately 30 CD8+ CDR3 sequences were shared between patients and controls.

This clonotype was counted ten times or more. Its antigen is unknown. The germline V gene has CDR1 MNHEY and CDR2 SVGEGT. V lost 0 bases and J 2 bases, leaving 13 bases between the germline ends. The CDR3 totals 16 residues. Researchers used genomic DNA as the template to profile TCR beta VDJ and CDR3. TCRdb fed the reads into MiXCR, producing one record per CDR3 protein. The table lists 100,000 to 150,000 distinct CDR3 sequences, more than 40% of them singletons. The chain carries TRBV6-2 or TRBV6-3 and TRBJ1-1; possible D gene TRBD1, 5 bases. The clonotype originates from a human donor in good health, serving as a control. Sequences were obtained from sorted CD4+, CD8+, or CD8+CD57+ T cells (not recorded which) from PBMCs. The chain's CDR3 is CASSYSVGRGNTEAFF. DNA of the CDR3: TGTGCCAGCAGTTACTCTGTTGGTAGGGGTAACACTGAAGCTTTCTTT.